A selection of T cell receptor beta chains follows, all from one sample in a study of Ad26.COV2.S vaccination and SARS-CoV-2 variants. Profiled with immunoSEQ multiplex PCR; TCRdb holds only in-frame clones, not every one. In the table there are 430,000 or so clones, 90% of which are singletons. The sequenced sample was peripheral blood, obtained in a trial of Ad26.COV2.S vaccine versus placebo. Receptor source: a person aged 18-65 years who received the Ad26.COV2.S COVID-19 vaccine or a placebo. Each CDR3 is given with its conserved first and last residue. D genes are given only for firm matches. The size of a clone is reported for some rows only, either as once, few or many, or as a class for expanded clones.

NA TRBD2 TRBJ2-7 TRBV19 TGTGCCAGTAGTATGGGACTAGCGGTCTACGAGCAGTACTTC CASSMGLAVYEQYF
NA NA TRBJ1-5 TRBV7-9 TGTGCCAGCAGCTTAGGAGGGGTTCAGCCCCAGCATTTT CASSLGGVQPQHF
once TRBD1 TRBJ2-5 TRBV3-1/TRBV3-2 TGTGCCAGCAGCCAACTGACAGGGAATGTAGAGACCCAGTACTTC CASSQLTGNVETQYF
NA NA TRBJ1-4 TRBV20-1 TGCAGTGCTAGGGACGTAGAAAAACTGTTTTTT CSARDVEKLFF
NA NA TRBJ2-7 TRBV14 TGTGCCAGCAGCCAACCCCCCCGGGCCGAGCAGTACTTC CASSQPPRAEQYF
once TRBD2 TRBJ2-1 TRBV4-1 TGCGCCAGCAGCCAAAGGACTAGCCCGCACAATGAGCAGTTCTTC CASSQRTSPHNEQFF
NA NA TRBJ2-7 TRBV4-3 TGCGCCAGCAGCCTCACGTGGCAGCCTTCCTACTACGAGCAGTACTTC CASSLTWQPSYYEQYF
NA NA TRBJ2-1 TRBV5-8 TGTGCCAGCAGCTTGCTAGAGCATGGGGATGAGCAGTTCTTC CASSLLEHGDEQFF
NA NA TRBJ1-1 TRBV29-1 TGCAGCGTTGACGGGGGTGTGGGGGTGGACACTGAAGCTTTCTTT CSVDGGVGVDTEAFF
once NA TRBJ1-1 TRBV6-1 TGTGCCAGCAGTGATACCGGGGGGGGCACTGAAGCTTTCTTT CASSDTGGGTEAFF
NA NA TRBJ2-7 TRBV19 TGTGCCAGTATGGGGCCATCCTACGAGCAGTACTTC CASMGPSYEQYF
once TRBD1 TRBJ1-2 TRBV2 TGTGCCAGCAGTGAGTCCGCGACAGGGCTTATCCTCGGCTACACCTTC CASSESATGLILGYTF
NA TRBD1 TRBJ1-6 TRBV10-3 TGTGCCATCAGTGAGTCTTGGGACAGGGGAGCCTATAATTCACCCCTCCACTTT CAISESWDRGAYNSPLHF
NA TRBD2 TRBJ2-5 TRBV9 TGTGCCAGCAGCGCCGGACTAGCGGGAGCTTGGGGGCAAGAGACCCAGTACTTC CASSAGLAGAWGQETQYF
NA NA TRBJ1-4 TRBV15 TGTGCCACCAGCAGGCAGCCGATGGGGGGTGGTGAAAAACTGTTTTTT CATSRQPMGGGEKLFF
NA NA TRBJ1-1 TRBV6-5 TGTGCCAGCAGTTACACGGAGAACACTGAAGCTTTCTTT CASSYTENTEAFF